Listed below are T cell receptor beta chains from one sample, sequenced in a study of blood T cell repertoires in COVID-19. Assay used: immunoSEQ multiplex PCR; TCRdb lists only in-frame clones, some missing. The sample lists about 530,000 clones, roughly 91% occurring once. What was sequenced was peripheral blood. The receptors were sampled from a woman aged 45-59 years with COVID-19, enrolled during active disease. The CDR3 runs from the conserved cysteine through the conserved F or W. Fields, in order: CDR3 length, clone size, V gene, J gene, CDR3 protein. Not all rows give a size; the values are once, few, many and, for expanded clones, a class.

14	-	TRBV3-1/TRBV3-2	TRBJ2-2	CASSLRFRTGELFF
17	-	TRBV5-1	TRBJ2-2	CASSSRTSGGNTGELFF
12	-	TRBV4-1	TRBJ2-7	CASSQGLSPQYF
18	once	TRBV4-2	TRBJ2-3	CASSQGLAGGPSPDTQYF
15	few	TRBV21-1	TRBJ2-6	CASSPRGNGANVLTF
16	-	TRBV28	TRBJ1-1	CASSPRDSLFNTEAFF
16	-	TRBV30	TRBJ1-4	CAWSRSRQGWDEKLFF
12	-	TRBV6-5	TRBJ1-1	CASSRGLAEAFF
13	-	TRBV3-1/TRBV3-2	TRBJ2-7	CASSLGLVGEQYF
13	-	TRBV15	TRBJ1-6	CATSRGQGTPLHF
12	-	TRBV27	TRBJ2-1	CASRSGTSRKFF
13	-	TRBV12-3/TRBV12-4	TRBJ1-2	CASSRGDLYGYTF
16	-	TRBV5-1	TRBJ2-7	CASSLGTARDLSEQYF
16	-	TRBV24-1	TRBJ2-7	CATSDLGPDGIHEQYF
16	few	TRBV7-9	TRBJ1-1	CASSPRNRALGTEAFF
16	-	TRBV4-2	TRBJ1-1	CASSQGPGAMNTEAFF
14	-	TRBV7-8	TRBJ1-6	CASSLVSGNSPLHF
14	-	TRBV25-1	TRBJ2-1	CASSPRGPFDEQFF
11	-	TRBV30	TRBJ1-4	CAWRGTEKLFF
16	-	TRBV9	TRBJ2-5	CASSVEPSGVRVTQYF
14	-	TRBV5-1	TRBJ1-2	CASSFNSRTYGYTF
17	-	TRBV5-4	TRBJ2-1	CASSRGLAGGNYNEQFF
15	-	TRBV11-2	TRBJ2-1	CASSLDFGLENEQFF
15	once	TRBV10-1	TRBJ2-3	CASSDPGGLTDTQYF
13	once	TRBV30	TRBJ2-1	CAYLGGPYNEQFF
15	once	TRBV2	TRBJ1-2	CASTSERDSNYGYTF
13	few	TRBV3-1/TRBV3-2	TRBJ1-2	CASSQGSLYGYTF
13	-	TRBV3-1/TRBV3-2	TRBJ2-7	CASSFGGLYEQYF
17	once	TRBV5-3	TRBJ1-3	CAGRGRGGYPREGTIYF
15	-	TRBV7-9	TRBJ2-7	CASSLAGTGRYEQYF
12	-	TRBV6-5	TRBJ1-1	CASSPRGGGAFF
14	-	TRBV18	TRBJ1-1	CASSLDRFSTEAFF
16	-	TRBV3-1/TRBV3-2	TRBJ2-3	CASSQEAGSPTDTQYF
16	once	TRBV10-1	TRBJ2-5	CASSERLSGGQETQYF
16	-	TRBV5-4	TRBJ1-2	CASSLAATGYVYGYTF
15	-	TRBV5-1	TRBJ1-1	CASTKRQGADTEAFF
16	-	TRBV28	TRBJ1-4	CASSAPPGQGNEKLFF